The following is a TCR beta chain sequence with its context. The PCR was carried out with 60 Vbeta primers and 13 Jbeta primers. Method: immunoSEQ multiplex PCR; TCRdb's copy keeps in-frame clones and lacks some. The data contain 180,000 or so clones, more than 65% of them seen just once; the ten biggest clones take up approximately 2.9%. This specimen comes from a study of cytomegalovirus exposure and HLA in healthy donors. The TCR sequence derives from a female donor in good health and CMV-seronegative. Sequenced input: PBMCs.

The CDR3 region has the DNA TGTGCCAGCAGCCGACCCTGGCTAGGGGGCGGCGAGCAGTACTTC. Its translation is CASSRPWLGGGEQYF. The chain uses TRBV7-2 and TRBJ2-7; 7 bases fit TRBD1. After removal of 5 bases from V and 6 bases from J, the junction contained 13 bases not matched to a gene. Germline lookup yields CDR1 SGHTA and CDR2 FQGNSA. This CDR3 is built from 15 residues.